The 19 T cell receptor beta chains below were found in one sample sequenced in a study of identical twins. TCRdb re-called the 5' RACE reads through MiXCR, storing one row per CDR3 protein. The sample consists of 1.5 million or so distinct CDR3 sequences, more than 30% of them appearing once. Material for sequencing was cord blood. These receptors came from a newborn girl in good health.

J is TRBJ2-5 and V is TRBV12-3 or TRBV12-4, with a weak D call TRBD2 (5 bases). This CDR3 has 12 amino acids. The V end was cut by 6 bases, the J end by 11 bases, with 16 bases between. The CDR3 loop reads CASSSSQREQYF. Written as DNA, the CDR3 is TGTGCCAGCAGCTCGAGTCAGAGGGAGCAGTACTTC.

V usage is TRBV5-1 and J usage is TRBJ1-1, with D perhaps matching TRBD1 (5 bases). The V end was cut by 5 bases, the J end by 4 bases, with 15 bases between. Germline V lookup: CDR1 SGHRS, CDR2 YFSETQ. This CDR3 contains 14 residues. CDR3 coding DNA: TGCGCCAGCAGAGGGACGGCCAGGAGCACTGAAGCTTTCTTT. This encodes CASRGTARSTEAFF.

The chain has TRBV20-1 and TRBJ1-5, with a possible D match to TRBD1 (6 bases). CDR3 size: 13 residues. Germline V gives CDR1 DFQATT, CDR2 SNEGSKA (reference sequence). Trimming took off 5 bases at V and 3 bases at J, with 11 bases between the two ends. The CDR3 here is CSAPTGTNQPQHF. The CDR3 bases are TGCAGTGCTCCCACAGGGACCAATCAGCCCCAGCATTTT.

CDR3 in amino acids: CASSYRGQRTDTQYF. DNA of the CDR3: TGTGCCAGCAGTTACAGGGGCCAACGCACAGATACGCAGTATTTT. The V call is TRBV6-2 or TRBV6-3, the J call TRBJ2-3; tentative D call: TRBD1 (5 bases). V was trimmed by 2 bases and J by 1 base, leaving 10 bases between them. This CDR3 has 15 amino acids. Germline values: CDR1 MNHEY, CDR2 SVGEGT.

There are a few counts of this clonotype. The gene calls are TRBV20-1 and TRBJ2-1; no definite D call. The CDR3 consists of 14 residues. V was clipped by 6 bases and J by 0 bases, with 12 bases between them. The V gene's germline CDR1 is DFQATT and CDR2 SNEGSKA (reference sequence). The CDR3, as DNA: TGCAGTGCCAAGGACGGAAGCTCCTACAATGAGCAGTTCTTC. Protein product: CSAKDGSSYNEQFF.

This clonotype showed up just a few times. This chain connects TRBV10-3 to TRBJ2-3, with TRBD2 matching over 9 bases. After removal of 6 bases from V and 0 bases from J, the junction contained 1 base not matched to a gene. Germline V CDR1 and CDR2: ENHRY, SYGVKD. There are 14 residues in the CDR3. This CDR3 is CAIRGTSSTDTQYF. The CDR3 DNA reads TGTGCCATCAGGGGGACTAGCAGCACAGATACGCAGTATTTT.

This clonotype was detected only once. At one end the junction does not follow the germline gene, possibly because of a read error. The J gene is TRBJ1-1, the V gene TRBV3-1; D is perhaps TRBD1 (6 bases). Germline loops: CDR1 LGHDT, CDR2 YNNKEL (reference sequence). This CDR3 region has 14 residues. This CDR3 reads CASSQDPGATGAFF. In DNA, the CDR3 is TGTGCCAGCAGCCAAGATCCGGGGGCCACTGGAGCTTTCTTT.

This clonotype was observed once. The CDR3 sequence is CATTLQGASNEQFF. The CDR3, as DNA: TGTGCCACTACACTACAGGGGGCCTCCAATGAGCAGTTCTTC. The chain couples TRBV19 to TRBJ2-1; 9 bases match TRBD1. Germline V CDR1 and CDR2: LNHDA, SQIVND (reference sequence). CDR3 length equals 14 residues. The V gene end was trimmed by 10 bases and the J gene end by 6 bases; junction bases not matched to a gene: 10. The full variable domain, in which reference TRBV19 and TRBJ2-1 provide the parts outside the CDR3, is DGGITQSPKYLFRKEGQNVTLSCEQNLNHDAMYWYRQDPGQGLRLIYYSQIVNDFQKGDIAEGYSVSREKKESFPLTVTSAQKNPTAFYLCATTLQGASNEQFFGPGTRLTVL.

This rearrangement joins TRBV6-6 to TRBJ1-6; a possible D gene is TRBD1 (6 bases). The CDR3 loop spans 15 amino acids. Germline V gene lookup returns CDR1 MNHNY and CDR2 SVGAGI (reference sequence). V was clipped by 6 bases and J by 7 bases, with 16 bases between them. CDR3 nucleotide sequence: TGTGCCAGCAGCCTGAAACAGGGTGGGAATTCACCCCTCCACTTT. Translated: CASSLKQGGNSPLHF.

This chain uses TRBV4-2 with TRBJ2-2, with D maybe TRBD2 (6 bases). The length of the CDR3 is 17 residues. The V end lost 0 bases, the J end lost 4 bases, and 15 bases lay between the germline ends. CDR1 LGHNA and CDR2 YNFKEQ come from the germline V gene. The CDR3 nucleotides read TGTGCCAGCAGCCAAGATCTGCGACCCGGGGGCACCGGGGAGCTGTTTTTT. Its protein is CASSQDLRPGGTGELFF.

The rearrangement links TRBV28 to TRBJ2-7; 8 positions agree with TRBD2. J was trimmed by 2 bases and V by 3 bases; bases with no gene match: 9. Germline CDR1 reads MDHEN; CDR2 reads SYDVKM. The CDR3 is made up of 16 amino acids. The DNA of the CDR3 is TGTGCCAGCAGTTTCACGACCCTAGCGGGCACCTACGAGCAGTACTTC. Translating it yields CASSFTTLAGTYEQYF.

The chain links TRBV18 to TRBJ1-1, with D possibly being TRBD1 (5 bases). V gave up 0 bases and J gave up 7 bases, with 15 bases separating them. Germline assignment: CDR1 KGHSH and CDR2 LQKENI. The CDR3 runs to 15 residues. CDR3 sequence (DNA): TGTGCCAGCTCACCACCGAGAGTCTTGGGGGGTGAAGCTTTCTTT. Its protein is CASSPPRVLGGEAFF.

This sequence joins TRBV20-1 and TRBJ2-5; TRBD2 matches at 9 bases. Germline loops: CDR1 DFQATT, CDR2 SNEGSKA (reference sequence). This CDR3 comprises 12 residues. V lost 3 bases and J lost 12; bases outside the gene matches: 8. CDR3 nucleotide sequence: TGCAGTGCTAGGGGAGTAGCGGGAGTGGAGTACTTC. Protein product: CSARGVAGVEYF.

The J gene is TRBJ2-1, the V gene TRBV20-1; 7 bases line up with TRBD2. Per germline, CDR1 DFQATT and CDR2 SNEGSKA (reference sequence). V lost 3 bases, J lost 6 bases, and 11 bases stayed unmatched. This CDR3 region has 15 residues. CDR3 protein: CSASSGRAYRNEQFF. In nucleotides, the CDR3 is TGCAGTGCTAGTTCAGGGAGGGCCTACCGCAATGAGCAGTTCTTC.

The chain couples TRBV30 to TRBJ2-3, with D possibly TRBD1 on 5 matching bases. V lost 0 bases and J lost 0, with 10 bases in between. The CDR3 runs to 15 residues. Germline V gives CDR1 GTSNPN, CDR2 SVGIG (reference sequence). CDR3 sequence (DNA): TGTGCCTGGAGTGTGGGGCGACCTAGCACAGATACGCAGTATTTT. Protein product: CAWSVGRPSTDTQYF. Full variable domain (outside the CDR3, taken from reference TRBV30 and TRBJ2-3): SQTIHQWPATLVQPVGSPLSLECTVEGTSNPNLYWYRQAAGRGLQLLFYSVGIGQISSEVPQNLSASRPQDRQFILSSKKLLLSDSGFYLCAWSVGRPSTDTQYFGPGTRLTVL.

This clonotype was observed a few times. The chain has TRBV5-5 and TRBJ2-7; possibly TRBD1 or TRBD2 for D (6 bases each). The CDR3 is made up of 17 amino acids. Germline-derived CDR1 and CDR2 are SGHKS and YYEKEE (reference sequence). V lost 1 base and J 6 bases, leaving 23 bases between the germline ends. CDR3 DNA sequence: TGTGCCAGCAGCTTGATCTCTTCGGGGGCGAACATCGGCGAGCAGTACTTC. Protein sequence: CASSLISSGANIGEQYF.

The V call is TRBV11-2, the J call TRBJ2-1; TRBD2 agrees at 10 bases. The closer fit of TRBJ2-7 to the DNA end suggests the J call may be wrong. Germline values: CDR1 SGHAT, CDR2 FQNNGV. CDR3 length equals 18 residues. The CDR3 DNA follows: TGTGCCAGCAGCTTAGATGGGGTAGCGGGAGGAGGGTACAATGAGCAGTACTTC. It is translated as CASSLDGVAGGGYNEQYF.

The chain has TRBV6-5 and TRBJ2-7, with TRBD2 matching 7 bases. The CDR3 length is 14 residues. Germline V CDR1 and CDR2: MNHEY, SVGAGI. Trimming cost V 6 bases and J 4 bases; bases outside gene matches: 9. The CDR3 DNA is TGTGCCAGCAGACCAGGACTAGGCAGGTACGAGCAGTACTTC. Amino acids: CASRPGLGRYEQYF.

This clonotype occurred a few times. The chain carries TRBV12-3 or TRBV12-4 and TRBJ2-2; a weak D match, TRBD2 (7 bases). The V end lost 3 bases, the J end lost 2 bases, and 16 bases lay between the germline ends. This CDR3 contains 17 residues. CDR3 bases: TGTGCCAGCAGTTTGAGCACGGGGGGCCTTAACACCGGGGAGCTGTTTTTT. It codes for CASSLSTGGLNTGELFF.